The T cell receptor beta chain described here comes from a study of blood T cells in healthy people across ages. With a J-beta primer mix and a sample-barcoded 5' primer, a second PCR ran roughly 7 to 11 cycles. Each cDNA was tagged by a template-switch adaptor containing 12 random nucleotides. Using its own MiXCR run on the 5' RACE reads, TCRdb lists one record per CDR3 protein. Seen here are 630,000 or so distinct CDR3 sequences, about a third observed once, and the top ten hold approximately 15%. In this sample, this clonotype turned up a few times. Given a much more abundant clone one base away, this may be a read error. V was pared by 7 bases and J by 7 bases, with 18 bases between. The CDR3 covers 14 residues. Per germline, CDR1 SGHRS and CDR2 YFSETQ. Per sample, a minimum of 6.5 million PBMCs were isolated.

The sequencing input was blood. This sequence joins TRBV5-1 and TRBJ2-1; D ambiguous. The TCR originated in a woman over 75 in good health. CDR3 protein: CASRWQGSVNEQFF. The CDR3 nucleotides are TGCGCCAGCCGGTGGCAAGGCAGCGTAAATGAGCAGTTCTTC.